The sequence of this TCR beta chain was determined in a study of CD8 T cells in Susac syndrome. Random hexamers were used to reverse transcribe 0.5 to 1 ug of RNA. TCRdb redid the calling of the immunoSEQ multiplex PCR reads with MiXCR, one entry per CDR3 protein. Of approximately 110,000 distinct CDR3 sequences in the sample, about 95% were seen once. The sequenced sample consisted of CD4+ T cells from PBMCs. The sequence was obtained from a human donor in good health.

CDR3 DNA: TGTGCCAGCAGCCACGCTAACTACGAGCAGTACTTC. This sequence encodes CASSHANYEQYF. The gene calls are TRBV3-1 and TRBJ2-7, with D unresolved. Germline CDR1 LGHDT, CDR2 YNNKEL (reference sequence). V was clipped by 3 bases and J by 3 bases, with 6 bases between them. The CDR3 extends over 12 amino acids.